This passage covers 21 T cell receptor beta chains from one sample sequenced in a study of regulatory T cells in long-lasting Graves disease. Time point in this sample: persistent/refractory GD, antithyroid drugs over 5 years with positive TRAb. With RNA extracted from PBMCs as input, the TCR library was made. Arm-PCR with iRepertoire HTBI primers amplified the CDR3 regions for these TCR beta libraries. One entry per CDR3 protein results from TCRdb running MiXCR on the multiplex PCR reads. The sample has about 470,000 distinct CDR3 sequences, around 20% seen once; the top ten hold over 7.5%. This material consisted of peripheral blood mononuclear cells (PBMCs), taken when the disease was refractory, from a patient treated with antithyroid drugs. Receptors were obtained from a female donor with Graves disease.

In its sample, this clonotype was seen a few times. J is TRBJ2-7 and V is TRBV11-3; 10 positions agree with TRBD1. The CDR3 loop spans 19 amino acids. V gave up 1 base and J gave up 3 bases; unmatched junction bases: 15. Germline V gene lookup returns CDR1 SGHNT and CDR2 YENEEA. The CDR3 region is CASSLVGQGPRNPNYEQYF. CDR3 nucleotides: TGTGCCAGCAGCTTAGTGGGACAGGGGCCGCGAAATCCTAACTACGAGCAGTACTTC.

Ten or more counts support this clonotype. The chain joins TRBV3-1 to TRBJ2-5; possible D gene TRBD1, 7 bases. CDR1 and CDR2 from the germline V gene are LGHDT and YNNKEL (reference sequence). CDR3 length: 16 residues. V lost 4 bases and J 2 bases, leaving 17 bases between the germline ends. CDR3 sequence reads: CASSRPKQGTQETQYF. The CDR3 DNA reads as TGTGCCAGCAGCCGGCCCAAACAGGGGACTCAAGAGACCCAGTACTTC.

V and J are TRBV7-8 and TRBJ2-1, with D perhaps matching TRBD1 or TRBD2 (5 bases each). Trimming took 1 base from V and 3 from J, leaving 13 bases between them. The V gene's germline CDR1 is SGHVS and CDR2 FQNEAQ. This CDR3 region has 16 residues. CDR3 DNA sequence: TGTGCCAGCAGCTTAGTGAGGGGTGACTACTACAATGAGCAGTTCTTC. Translated: CASSLVRGDYYNEQFF.

This chain joins TRBV6-2 or TRBV6-3 and TRBJ2-4; 7 nucleotides line up with TRBD2. Germline V CDR1 and CDR2: MNHEY, SVGEGT. The V segment lost 0 bases and the J segment 0 bases; nucleotides outside the gene matches: 2. The CDR3 has 16 residues. CDR3 sequence reads: CASSYSGGRAKNIQYF. CDR3 nucleotides: TGTGCCAGCAGTTACTCGGGGGGGAGAGCCAAAAACATTCAGTACTTC.

In its sample, this clonotype was seen a few times. The chain links TRBV12-3 or TRBV12-4 to TRBJ1-4; no firm D call. The germline V and J ends were trimmed by 3 bases and 8 bases, with 10 bases remaining between them. CDR3 size: 13 residues. This chain's CDR3 is CASSLVDWEKLFF. The CDR3 coding sequence is TGTGCCAGCAGTTTGGTGGATTGGGAAAAACTGTTTTTT.

The chain combines TRBV27 with TRBJ1-2; 9 nucleotides align to TRBD1. After removal of 5 bases from V and 8 bases from J, the junction contained 6 bases not matched to a gene. The CDR3 is made up of 13 amino acids. CDR1 is MNHEY, CDR2 SMNVEV, per germline (reference sequence). CDR3 protein: CASSRDRARGYTF. The DNA for the CDR3 is TGTGCCAGCAGTCGGGACAGGGCGAGGGGCTACACCTTC.

This clonotype was recorded at least ten times. CDR3 bases: TGTGCCAGCAGTTACTCGGGCTGGGGTGAAAAACTGTTTTTT. Translated: CASSYSGWGEKLFF. The V gene is TRBV6-5, the J gene TRBJ1-4; the D is unclear. V dropped 0 bases and J dropped 7 bases, with 9 bases sitting between them. The CDR3 runs to 14 residues. Germline V gene lookup returns CDR1 MNHEY and CDR2 SVGAGI.

In this sample, this clonotype turned up many times. The chain links TRBV29-1 to TRBJ1-2, with 9 bases fitting TRBD1. Germline loops: CDR1 SQVTM, CDR2 ANQGSEA. CDR3 size: 14 residues. The V segment lost 3 bases and the J segment 4 bases; nucleotides outside the gene matches: 6. DNA for the CDR3: TGCAGCGTTGATTTAACAGGGGGCCCCTATGGCTACACCTTC. This translates into CSVDLTGGPYGYTF.

The CDR3 loop is CASSYSSRHEQYF. Here the CDR3 DNA reads TGTGCCAGCAGTTACTCTTCACGTCACGAGCAGTACTTC. V is TRBV6-2 or TRBV6-3 and J is TRBJ2-7; D unresolved. The V gene lost 0 bases and the J gene lost 5 bases, with 8 bases spanning the gap. The CDR3 sequence is 13 residues long. The germline gives CDR1 MNHEY, CDR2 SVGEGT.

This clonotype was recorded a few times. This chain uses TRBV5-5 with TRBJ1-1; a possible D gene is TRBD1 (6 bases). Germline values: CDR1 SGHKS, CDR2 YYEKEE (reference sequence). Trimming stripped 6 bases from V and 1 base from J, with 16 bases between. This CDR3 region has 15 residues. The CDR3 coding sequence is TGTGCCAGCAACGACGTCGGACAGCAGAACACTGAAGCTTTCTTT. Residues: CASNDVGQQNTEAFF.

As regards this clonotype: A much larger clone is a single base away; this may be a read error. The rearrangement uses TRBV5-1 and TRBJ2-7; 10 bases line up with TRBD2. Per the germline V gene, CDR1 is SGHRS and CDR2 is YFSETQ. This CDR3 region has 16 residues. V shed 0 bases and J 0 bases; nucleotides not matched to a gene: 3. CDR3 DNA sequence: TGCGCCAGCAGCTTGGGACGGACTAGCGGCTCCTACGAGCAGTACTTC. Protein sequence: CASSLGRTSGSYEQYF.

The gene calls are TRBV7-9 and TRBJ2-7; 7 bases map to TRBD1. CDR1 and CDR2 (germline): SEHNR, FQNEAQ (reference sequence). The V segment lost 4 bases and the J segment 6 bases; nucleotides outside the gene matches: 6. This CDR3 contains 13 residues. CDR3 bases: TGTGCCAGCAGCTCCCAGGGGGTTTCCGAGCAGTACTTC. Its translation is CASSSQGVSEQYF.

This clonotype has a count of ten or more. The J gene is TRBJ2-2, the V gene TRBV2, with 8 bases aligning to TRBD2. CDR1 and CDR2 (germline): SNHLY, FYNNEI. The CDR3 consists of 15 residues. Germline trimming cut 7 bases from V and 4 bases from J; bases unmatched to any gene: 8. The CDR3 DNA reads TGTGCCAGCATGGGGAATAGCGGGGTCACCGGGGAGCTGTTTTTT. It yields the protein CASMGNSGVTGELFF.

The table lists this clonotype with a few counts. The chain is built from TRBV30 and TRBJ2-7; D uncertain. Trimming removed 1 base at V and 2 bases at J, with 9 bases between. Germline CDR1 and CDR2: GTSNPN and SVGIG (reference sequence). The CDR3 is made up of 13 amino acids. CDR3 loop: CAWSAQAPYEQYF. The CDR3 DNA reads as TGTGCCTGGAGTGCCCAAGCTCCCTACGAGCAGTACTTC.

The table lists this clonotype with many counts. The V and J genes are TRBV7-2 and TRBJ2-7; D gene uncertain. CDR1 is SGHTA and CDR2 is FQGNSA in the germline V gene. Trimming pared 5 bases from V and 4 bases from J, leaving 18 bases between. The CDR3 covers 15 residues. CDR3 DNA: TGTGCCAGCAGCCCCGAGATCGGGTCGGTTTACGAGCAGTACTTC. It translates to CASSPEIGSVYEQYF.

With regard to this clonotype: It may be a read error: a sequence one base away is much more abundant. The V gene is TRBV20-1, the J gene TRBJ1-2; D uncertain. This CDR3 spans 16 amino acids. Germline CDR1 reads DFQATT; CDR2 reads SNEGSKA (reference sequence). The CDR3 is CSAGDLRGDFDRGYTF. As DNA, the CDR3 is TGCAGTGCTGGAGATCTCCGGGGTGATTTCGATCGGGGCTACACCTTC.

This chain links TRBV6-1 with TRBJ2-4, with 8 bases identical to TRBD1. Germline V CDR1 and CDR2: MNHNS, SASEGT. Trimming cost V 5 bases and J 14 bases; bases outside gene matches: 14. The CDR3 is 14 amino acids. For the CDR3, the DNA is TGTGCCAGCAGTAGTGGACAGGGAGGCCCAAGAAAGTACTTC. Translated: CASSSGQGGPRKYF.

The V and J genes are TRBV5-1 and TRBJ2-7; D possibly corresponds to TRBD2 (6 bases). Germline assignment: CDR1 SGHRS and CDR2 YFSETQ. CDR3 length equals 14 residues. V lost 3 bases and J 5 bases, leaving 15 bases between the germline ends. Written as DNA, the CDR3 is TGCGCCAGCAGCTCGGCGGGGATTGACGACGAGCAGTACTTC. Protein: CASSSAGIDDEQYF.

This clonotype was observed at least ten times. V and J are TRBV10-2 and TRBJ2-2; 12 bases are shared with TRBD1. CDR1 is WSHSY, CDR2 SAAADI, per germline. V lost 4 bases, J lost 0 bases, and 9 bases stayed unmatched. The CDR3 has 19 amino acids. In DNA, the CDR3 is TGCGCCAGCAGTGGGATTGGGACAGGGGGCCCGGCGAACACCGGGGAGCTGTTTTTT. It translates to CASSGIGTGGPANTGELFF.

The V gene is TRBV6-2 or TRBV6-3, the J gene TRBJ2-1; D unclear. In germline, CDR1 is MNHEY, CDR2 SVGEGT. The CDR3 spans 14 residues. V was shortened by 2 bases and J by 1 base, with 6 bases between the two germline ends. This chain's CDR3 is CASSYRDSYNEQFF. CDR3 nucleotide sequence: TGTGCCAGCAGTTACAGGGATTCCTACAATGAGCAGTTCTTC.

The chain combines TRBV19 with TRBJ1-4; a possible D gene is TRBD1 (5 bases). CDR3 length: 13 amino acids. The germline V and J ends were trimmed by 5 bases and 9 bases, with 13 bases remaining between them. The germline CDR1 and CDR2 sequences are LNHDA and SQIVND (reference sequence). CDR3 sequence reads: CASSSPGTQKLFF. CDR3 sequence (DNA): TGTGCCAGTAGTTCCCCCGGGACCCAAAAACTGTTTTTT.